One and the same sample provided the 30 T cell receptor beta chains below, sequenced in a study of T cell repertoires in cytomegalovirus infection. TCRdb redid the calling of the reads with MiXCR, one entry per CDR3 protein. The sample shows approximately 500,000 distinct CDR3 sequences, around 10% of them seen only once. The source material was PBMCs. The receptors were sampled from a human donor in good health (CMV status not recorded). Some clones in this sample may be carry-over from other donors' samples.

The table lists this clonotype with many counts. The junction departs from germline at one end; a sequencing error may be responsible. The chain couples TRBV20-1 to TRBJ1-1; D unresolved. The CDR3 is made up of 15 amino acids. The germline gives CDR1 DFQATT, CDR2 SNEGSKA (reference sequence). CDR3 nucleotide sequence: TGCAGTGCTAGAAGGCTGGGGTCTGGGAACGCTGAAGCTTTCTTT. It yields the protein CSARRLGSGNAEAFF.

The chain carries TRBV12-3 or TRBV12-4 and TRBJ2-4; possible D gene TRBD1, 6 bases. The CDR3 consists of 14 residues. The germline V and J ends were trimmed by 5 bases and 6 bases, with 14 bases remaining between them. CDR3 coding DNA: TGTGCCAGCAGTAGAACGGGACACCGAAACATTCAGTACTTC. It yields the protein CASSRTGHRNIQYF.

J is TRBJ2-1 and V is TRBV19; 14 nucleotides agree with TRBD2. The CDR3 is made up of 16 amino acids. J lost 8 bases, V lost 6 bases, and 9 bases had no gene match. In germline, CDR1 is LNHDA, CDR2 SQIVND (reference sequence). The CDR3 nucleotides are TGTGCCAGTAGACCGCCGGGACTAGCGGGAGTCGATGAGCAGTTCTTC. It codes for CASRPPGLAGVDEQFF.

This clonotype was recorded at least ten times. The gene calls are TRBV4-2 and TRBJ1-2, with D possibly matching TRBD1 (6 bases). There are 15 residues in the CDR3. CDR1 is LGHNA, CDR2 YNFKEQ, per germline. V dropped 2 bases and J dropped 8 bases, with 18 bases sitting between them. The CDR3, as DNA: TGTGCCAGCAGCCAAAACAGGGAGGGAAGGAAAGGCTACACCTTC. The encoded protein is CASSQNREGRKGYTF.

This clonotype was counted ten times or more. The V call is TRBV19, the J call TRBJ2-1; 12 bases match TRBD2. Trimming removed 9 bases from V and 6 bases from J; junction bases left unmatched: 12. Germline CDR1 and CDR2: LNHDA and SQIVND (reference sequence). The CDR3 totals 16 residues. CDR3: CASSRSSGRVGNEQFF. The CDR3, as DNA: TGTGCCAGCAGTCGGTCTAGCGGGAGGGTCGGCAATGAGCAGTTCTTC.

This clonotype was recorded many times. V usage is TRBV12-3 or TRBV12-4 and J usage is TRBJ1-5; 7 nucleotides align to TRBD1. Trimming at V came to 5 bases and at J to 5 bases, leaving 6 bases not matched to a gene. The CDR3 length is 14 residues. The CDR3 loop is CASSLTGDHQPQHF. The CDR3 DNA sequence: TGTGCCAGCAGTCTTACAGGGGATCATCAGCCCCAGCATTTT.

This clonotype was observed many times. The chain has TRBV19 and TRBJ2-2; D remains ambiguous. CDR3 size: 14 residues. Trimming cost V 6 bases and J 0 bases, with 8 bases left between them. Germline CDR1 LNHDA, CDR2 SQIVND (reference sequence). The CDR3 nucleotides read TGTGCCAGTAGCGGACGGGCGAACACCGGGGAGCTGTTTTTT. It yields the protein CASSGRANTGELFF.

This clonotype was counted ten times or more. This rearrangement joins TRBV12-3 or TRBV12-4 to TRBJ1-2; the match to TRBD1 covers 9 bases. The CDR3 loop spans 14 amino acids. The V segment lost 5 bases and the J segment 4 bases; nucleotides outside the gene matches: 5. CDR3 loop: CASSTDRGRYGYTF. CDR3 sequence (DNA): TGTGCCAGCAGTACGGACAGGGGACGCTATGGCTACACCTTC.

The sample holds many counts of this clonotype. This chain connects TRBV7-2 to TRBJ2-7; 9 positions agree with TRBD2. Germline CDR1 is SGHTA and CDR2 is FQGNSA. V dropped 7 bases and J dropped 4; count of bases not matched to a gene: 8. The CDR3 sequence is 14 residues long. CDR3 bases: TGTGCCAGCAAACCGGGACTAGCTGCTTACGAGCAGTACTTC. Its translation is CASKPGLAAYEQYF.

In this sample, this clonotype turned up many times. This sequence joins TRBV28 and TRBJ1-5; 7 nucleotides agree with TRBD1. The ends lost 9 bases at V and 1 base at J; junction bases unmatched: 9. The CDR3 is 15 residues long. CDR1 and CDR2 from the germline V gene are MDHEN and SYDVKM. The CDR3, as DNA: TGTGCCAGTAGGGACAGCCTTGGCAGCAATCAGCCCCAGCATTTT. Translating gives CASRDSLGSNQPQHF.

The CDR3 protein is CASSQELGYQETQYF. The CDR3 coding sequence is TGTGCCAGCAGCCAGGAACTAGGATACCAAGAGACCCAGTACTTC. The chain recombines TRBV14 with TRBJ2-5; possibly TRBD2 for D (5 bases). The germline V and J ends were trimmed by 3 bases and 0 bases, with 11 bases remaining between them. Germline V gene data show CDR1 as SGHDN and CDR2 as FVKESK. The CDR3 sequence is 15 residues long. The full variable domain, its missing parts supplied by reference TRBV14 and TRBJ2-5, is EAGVTQFPSHSVIEKGQTVTLRCDPISGHDNLYWYRRVMGKEIKFLLHFVKESKQDESGMPNNRFLAERTGGTYSTLKVQPAELEDSGVYFCASSQELGYQETQYFGPGTRLLVL.

This clonotype came up many times. The J gene is TRBJ2-3, the V gene TRBV7-2; a possible D gene is TRBD2 (6 bases). Germline lookup yields CDR1 SGHTA and CDR2 FQGNSA. V was clipped by 5 bases and J by 5 bases, with 26 bases between them. This CDR3 has 18 amino acids. The CDR3 region is CASSLIPGGAGGLDTQYF. The CDR3 nucleotides read TGTGCCAGCAGCCTTATTCCAGGCGGAGCGGGTGGATTAGATACGCAGTATTTT.

The gene calls are TRBV7-3 and TRBJ2-1; TRBD2 is a possible D gene (6 bases). Between the trimmed V and J ends, which lost 5 bases and 8 bases, there was a span of 22 bases. The CDR3 covers 16 residues. CDR1 and CDR2 (germline): SGHTA, FQGTGA. CDR3 region: CASSPDWEAGRDEQFF. The DNA for the CDR3 is TGTGCCAGCAGCCCAGACTGGGAGGCGGGACGGGATGAGCAGTTCTTC.

Worth noting for this clonotype: A single base separates this from a much larger clone, so it may be a read error. The rearrangement joins TRBV6-5 to TRBJ2-5; a possible D gene is TRBD1 (6 bases). The CDR3 is made up of 14 amino acids. From germline, CDR1 is MNHEY and CDR2 SVGAGI. In DNA, the CDR3 is TGTCCCAGCAGTTACTCGTTCCAGGGGGAGACCCAGTACTTC. This translates into CPSSYSFQGETQYF.

This clonotype turned up a few times. This may arise from a read error, as a much more abundant clone is one base away. The J gene is TRBJ1-1, the V gene TRBV4-2; D ambiguous. The CDR3 covers 12 residues. CDR1 is LGHNA and CDR2 is YNFKEQ in the germline V gene. Trimming shortened V by 2 bases and J by 1 base, and 2 bases separated the two germline ends. The CDR3 nucleotides are TGTGCCAGCAGCCAATGGAACACTGAAGCTTTCTTT. Amino acids: CASSQWNTEAFF.

This clonotype was counted many times. The chain combines TRBV19 with TRBJ1-1, with 8 bases fitting TRBD1. CDR3 length: 14 residues. V dropped 6 bases and J dropped 5; count of bases not matched to a gene: 8. CDR1 is LNHDA, CDR2 SQIVND, per germline (reference sequence). CDR3 sequence reads: CASSIGQGRTEAFF. CDR3 in DNA: TGTGCCAGTAGCATCGGACAGGGCCGGACTGAAGCTTTCTTT.

This clonotype was recorded many times. This chain uses TRBV4-2 with TRBJ1-1; D is ambiguous. V dropped 3 bases and J dropped 11 bases, with 22 bases sitting between them. The CDR3 is 15 residues long. Germline values: CDR1 LGHNA, CDR2 YNFKEQ. The DNA for the CDR3 is TGTGCCAGCAGCCAGGATGGGCCCCCGGGAGAAGGGGCTTTCTTT. This gives the protein CASSQDGPPGEGAFF.

This clonotype appeared many times. The chain uses TRBV6-5 and TRBJ2-3; TRBD2 matches 9 bases. The V and J ends lost 4 bases and 5 bases, in that order; junction bases with no gene match: 10. This CDR3 contains 16 residues. Germline values: CDR1 MNHEY, CDR2 SVGAGI. CDR3 nucleotides: TGTGCCAGCAGTTCCATTAGCGGGAGAGTTAGAGATACGCAGTATTTT. Its protein is CASSSISGRVRDTQYF.

This clonotype was seen many times. The rearrangement uses TRBV11-3 and TRBJ2-2, with D maybe TRBD2 (6 bases). The V end was cut by 5 bases, the J end by 0 bases, with 10 bases between. The germline V gene has CDR1 SGHNT and CDR2 YENEEA. This CDR3 spans 15 amino acids. CDR3 residues: CASSRGASNTGELFF. The CDR3 nucleotides read TGTGCCAGCAGCCGCGGGGCTTCGAACACCGGGGAGCTGTTTTTT. Full variable domain (rest looked up from reference TRBV11-3 and TRBJ2-2): EAGVVQSPRYKIIEKKQPVAFWCNPISGHNTLYWYLQNLGQGPELLIRYENEEAVDDSQLPKDRFSAERLKGVDSTLKIQPAELGDSAVYLCASSRGASNTGELFFGEGSRLTVL.

For this clonotype: A much larger clone is a single base away; this may be a read error. The genes are TRBV2 and TRBJ1-6; 9 bases line up with TRBD1. Looked up from germline, CDR1 is SNHLY and CDR2 is FYNNEI. The CDR3 covers 14 residues. CDR3 region: CVTSPGTGISPLHF. The DNA for the CDR3 is TGTGTCACTTCTCCCGGGACAGGGATTTCACCCCTCCACTTT.

This clonotype was seen at least ten times. The V and J genes are TRBV12-3 or TRBV12-4 and TRBJ1-2; D not resolved. The CDR3 sequence is 13 residues long. V was trimmed by 5 bases and J by 4 bases, leaving 11 bases between them. The CDR3 DNA is TGTGCCAGCAGTGAGAGGACTAGCTATGGCTACACCTTC. Translation: CASSERTSYGYTF.

The chain couples TRBV28 to TRBJ1-6, with TRBD1 as a possible D gene (5 bases). V was cut by 2 bases and J by 10 bases, with 15 bases left in between. This CDR3 region has 15 residues. CDR1 and CDR2 (germline): MDHEN, SYDVKM. The CDR3 DNA reads as TGTGCCAGCAGTTTAGGGGGTTCAGGTCAATCACCCCTCCACTTT. This translates into CASSLGGSGQSPLHF.

This clonotype was counted at least ten times. V gene TRBV28 combines with J gene TRBJ2-7; 9 bases map to TRBD1. There are 14 residues in the CDR3. The germline V gene has CDR1 MDHEN and CDR2 SYDVKM. V was clipped by 6 bases and J by 5 bases; unmatched bases: 8. In DNA form, the CDR3 reads TGTGCCAGCAGGTGGACAGGGGAAGGCAACGAGCAGTACTTC. Encoded protein: CASRWTGEGNEQYF.

This clonotype occurred a few times. The J gene is TRBJ2-4, the V gene TRBV15, with 12 nucleotides matching TRBD2. The germline V gene has CDR1 LNHNV and CDR2 YYDKDF (reference sequence). V shed 5 bases, J shed 8 bases, and the junction held 28 bases outside the gene matches. CDR3 size: 22 residues. The CDR3 protein is CATSGAMNPDASGRVDGDIQYF. The CDR3 DNA reads as TGTGCCACCAGCGGAGCCATGAACCCCGACGCTAGCGGGAGGGTAGACGGTGACATTCAGTACTTC.

Many counts were recorded for this clonotype. This sequence joins TRBV6-1 and TRBJ2-5; D remains unclear. V was cut by 4 bases and J by 1 base, with 7 bases left in between. This CDR3 is built from 13 residues. The germline V gene has CDR1 MNHNS and CDR2 SASEGT. CDR3 sequence (DNA): TGTGCCAGCAGTGGAGCAGCCCAAGAGACCCAGTACTTC. It specifies CASSGAAQETQYF.

There are a few counts of this clonotype. This sequence joins TRBV20-1 and TRBJ1-5, with 8 bases that match TRBD1. Germline loops: CDR1 DFQATT, CDR2 SNEGSKA (reference sequence). V was pared by 5 bases and J by 8 bases, with 5 bases of the junction left unmatched. The CDR3 covers 12 residues. CDR3 residues: CSADGQGEPQHF. CDR3 nucleotides: TGCAGTGCTGACGGACAGGGAGAGCCCCAGCATTTT.

This clonotype appeared a few times. This chain connects TRBV5-6 to TRBJ2-7, with TRBD1 matching 10 bases. The CDR3 contains 14 residues. V was pared by 3 bases and J by 12 bases, with 12 bases of the junction left unmatched. Germline V gene data show CDR1 as SGHDT and CDR2 as YYEEEE. CDR3 protein: CASSSRTGGQRLYF. CDR3 nucleotide sequence: TGTGCCAGCAGCTCCAGGACAGGGGGACAAAGACTGTACTTC.

This clonotype was picked up many times. The V gene is TRBV12-3 or TRBV12-4, the J gene TRBJ2-4, with 12 positions matching TRBD2. This CDR3 contains 18 residues. The trim removed 7 bases at V and 8 bases at J, leaving 18 bases unmatched. The CDR3 reads CASTKGILAGGSTDIQYF. The DNA for the CDR3 is TGTGCCAGCACCAAGGGGATACTAGCGGGAGGCTCCACGGACATTCAGTACTTC.

This clonotype came up many times. Written as DNA, the CDR3 is TGCAGTGCTAGCCAGACAGGGGACTACACTGAAGCTTTCTTT. Its translation is CSASQTGDYTEAFF. V and J are TRBV20-1 and TRBJ1-1, with 8 bases that match TRBD1. V lost 3 bases, J lost 3 bases, and 6 bases stayed unmatched. Germline-derived CDR1 and CDR2 are DFQATT and SNEGSKA (reference sequence). This CDR3 has 14 residues.

This clonotype occurred many times. The chain is built from TRBV19 and TRBJ1-1; D not certain. Germline-derived CDR1 and CDR2 are LNHDA and SQIVND (reference sequence). V shed 5 bases and J shed 10 bases, with 17 bases lying between them. The CDR3 sequence is 13 residues long. The DNA for the CDR3 is TGTGCCAGTAGTCCTGACCCGGGTGTTGGAGCTTTCTTT. Translated: CASSPDPGVGAFF.